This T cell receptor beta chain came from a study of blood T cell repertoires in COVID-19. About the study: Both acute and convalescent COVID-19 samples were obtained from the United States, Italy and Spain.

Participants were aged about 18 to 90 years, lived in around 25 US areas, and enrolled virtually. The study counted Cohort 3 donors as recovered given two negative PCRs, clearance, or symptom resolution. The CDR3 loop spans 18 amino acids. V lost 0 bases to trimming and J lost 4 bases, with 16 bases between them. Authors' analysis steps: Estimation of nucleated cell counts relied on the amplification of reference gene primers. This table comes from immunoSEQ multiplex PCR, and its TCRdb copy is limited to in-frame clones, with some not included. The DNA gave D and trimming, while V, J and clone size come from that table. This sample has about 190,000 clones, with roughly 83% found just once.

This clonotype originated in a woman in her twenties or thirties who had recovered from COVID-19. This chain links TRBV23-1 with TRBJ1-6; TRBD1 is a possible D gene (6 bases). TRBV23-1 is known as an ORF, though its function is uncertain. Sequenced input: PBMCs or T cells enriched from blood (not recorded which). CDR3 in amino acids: CASSQSFVTGPYNSPLHF. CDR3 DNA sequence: TGCGCCAGCAGTCAATCGTTTGTGACAGGCCCGTATAATTCACCCCTCCACTTT.